These 13 T cell receptor beta chains originate from one sample sequenced in a study of T cells in Graves' hyperthyroidism and ophthalmopathy. Researchers took RNA transcripts and amplified the TCR beta CDR3 regions from them. Researchers ran a first-round RT-PCR on the TCR CDR3 using the HTBI primer set. TCRdb fed the multiplex PCR reads into MiXCR, producing one record per CDR3 protein. The sample lists about 360,000 distinct CDR3 sequences, about a fifth occurring once. The sample comprised blood. These receptors originate from a woman in her late teens or twenties with Graves' hyperthyroidism.

This clonotype was counted at least ten times. The junction departs from the called germline gene at one end, perhaps through a read error. The V and J genes are TRBV5-1 and TRBJ1-1; 9 bases are shared with TRBD1. CDR3 size: 14 residues. Germline V gene lookup returns CDR1 SGHRS and CDR2 YFSETQ. CDR3: CASSFLQGATEASF. The CDR3 DNA reads as TGCGCCAGCAGCTTCCTACAGGGGGCCACTGAAGCTTCCTTT.

The table lists this clonotype with a count of one. This chain joins TRBV2 and TRBJ2-2; perhaps TRBD1 as D (7 bases). Trimming removed 5 bases from V and 6 bases from J, with 10 bases in between. This CDR3 comprises 13 residues. In germline, CDR1 is SNHLY, CDR2 FYNNEI. The CDR3: CASSQGEAGELFF. CDR3 DNA: TGTGCCAGCAGTCAGGGGGAGGCCGGGGAGCTGTTTTTT.

This clonotype was counted many times. This chain uses TRBV6-4 with TRBJ2-7; 7 positions agree with TRBD1. V shed 2 bases and J 2 bases; nucleotides not matched to a gene: 12. CDR1 and CDR2 (germline): MRHNA, SNTAGT. This CDR3 is 17 amino acids long. CDR3 amino acids: CASSDGRDSLFAYEQYF. The CDR3 DNA is TGTGCCAGCAGTGACGGAAGGGACAGCCTCTTTGCCTACGAGCAGTACTTC.

The sample holds many counts of this clonotype. The chain employs TRBV20-1 and TRBJ1-5; a weak D match, TRBD1 (5 bases). The CDR3 runs to 14 residues. The germline V gene encodes CDR1 DFQATT and CDR2 SNEGSKA (reference sequence). Trimming took 0 bases from V and 13 from J, leaving 19 bases between them. The CDR3 loop is CSARDRGPRASQHF. The CDR3 DNA is TGCAGTGCTAGAGATCGGGGACCCAGGGCCTCTCAGCATTTT.

This chain links TRBV18 with TRBJ2-2, with D hard to call. The length of the CDR3 is 16 residues. Germline CDR1 and CDR2: KGHSH and LQKENI. V lost 0 bases and J lost 2, with 10 bases in between. The CDR3 DNA reads TGTGCCAGCTCACCACCGGCCAGATATAACACCGGGGAGCTGTTTTTT. Translating it yields CASSPPARYNTGELFF.

The rearrangement joins TRBV15 to TRBJ1-1; D not resolved. Trimming took 5 bases from V and 4 from J, leaving 17 bases between them. Germline CDR1 is LNHNV and CDR2 is YYDKDF (reference sequence). The CDR3 is made up of 15 amino acids. CDR3 sequence reads: CATSVSTGRVTEAFF. The CDR3 DNA follows: TGTGCCACCAGCGTGTCAACCGGGAGGGTCACTGAAGCTTTCTTT.

Many counts were recorded for this clonotype. This chain uses TRBV6-1 with TRBJ1-2; D gene uncertain. Germline CDR1 is MNHNS and CDR2 is SASEGT. The CDR3 spans 13 residues. The ends were cut back, 6 bases at V and 5 bases at J, with 13 bases in the middle. The CDR3 here is CASSELGGYGYTF. The CDR3 DNA sequence: TGTGCCAGCAGCGAGCTCGGAGGATATGGCTACACCTTC.

In its sample, this clonotype was seen many times. The chain couples TRBV28 to TRBJ1-2; no clear D. The CDR3 spans 11 residues. CDR1 is MDHEN and CDR2 is SYDVKM in the germline V gene. The V and J ends lost 1 base and 7 bases respectively, with 4 bases between them. The CDR3 sequence: CASSLLGGYTF. Here the CDR3 DNA reads TGTGCCAGCAGTTTATTAGGTGGCTACACCTTC.

The V call is TRBV6-2 or TRBV6-3, the J call TRBJ2-7; the match to TRBD2 covers 7 bases. Germline CDR1 is MNHEY and CDR2 is SVGEGT. The CDR3 runs to 15 residues. The V segment lost 4 bases and the J segment 0 bases; nucleotides outside the gene matches: 6. The CDR3 protein is CASSSSGTTSYEQYF. The CDR3 region has the DNA TGTGCCAGCAGTTCATCCGGGACTACCTCCTACGAGCAGTACTTC.

The chain has TRBV20-1 and TRBJ1-1; no clear D gene. Trimming cost V 3 bases and J 4 bases, with 9 bases left between them. The CDR3 extends over 12 amino acids. Germline V gives CDR1 DFQATT, CDR2 SNEGSKA (reference sequence). CDR3 sequence: CSASARSTEAFF. CDR3 in DNA: TGCAGTGCTAGTGCTCGGAGCACTGAAGCTTTCTTT.

This clonotype appeared a single time. The rearrangement joins TRBV4-1 to TRBJ1-1, with D possibly matching TRBD1 (5 bases). CDR1 is MGHRA and CDR2 is YSYEKL in the germline V gene. CDR3 size: 14 residues. V was pared by 4 bases and J by 1 base, with 10 bases between. The CDR3 loop reads CASSPWTPNTEAFF. The CDR3 DNA follows: TGCGCCAGCAGCCCTTGGACACCGAACACTGAAGCTTTCTTT.

This clonotype was detected ten times or more. The CDR3 is CSAPGRTETQYF. CDR3 DNA: TGCAGTGCTCCGGGACGGACAGAGACCCAGTACTTC. The chain is built from TRBV20-1 and TRBJ2-5; perhaps D is TRBD1 or TRBD2 (5 bases each). Per germline, CDR1 DFQATT and CDR2 SNEGSKA (reference sequence). The CDR3 length is 12 residues. With 5 bases removed from V and 4 bases from J, the gap between germline ends came to 11 bases.

Many counts were recorded for this clonotype. This chain joins TRBV28 and TRBJ1-1, with no clear D. The CDR3 runs 17 residues. The germline V gene encodes CDR1 MDHEN and CDR2 SYDVKM. The V end was cut by 2 bases, the J end by 1 base, with 17 bases between. As DNA, the CDR3 is TGTGCCAGCAGTTTAAATACCGGAGGAGGGTGGAACACTGAAGCTTTCTTT. This translates into CASSLNTGGGWNTEAFF.